This note documents a single T cell receptor beta chain sequence. The CDR3 runs 15 residues. From germline, CDR1 is MNHEY and CDR2 SMNVEV (reference sequence). V lost 0 bases to trimming and J lost 3 bases, with 9 bases between them. The table came from immunoSEQ multiplex PCR; TCRdb's copy has only in-frame clones and leaves some out. The data contain tens of thousands of clones, around 90% of them singletons. Indicated time point: new active TB diagnosis, blood taken before or within 7 days of starting treatment. This entry comes from a study of T cells in tuberculosis. Across the study: A South African cohort included IGRA-negative adolescents, latently infected IGRA-positive adolescents and adults with active tuberculosis. Samples predate treatment or fall within its first 7 days.

The receptor was isolated from an adult with tuberculosis. Some clones in this sample may be carry-over from other donors' samples. Sequencing used PBMCs, obtained at tuberculosis diagnosis. The chain couples TRBV27 to TRBJ1-3; D possibly corresponds to TRBD1 (6 bases). The CDR3 loop is CASSLSGRGGNTIYF. CDR3 DNA sequence: TGTGCCAGCAGTTTATCGGGCAGGGGTGGAAACACCATATATTTT.